The next 6 T cell receptor beta chains were all read from a single sample in a study of shared clonotypes between healthy human individuals. Terminally differentiated effector memory CD45RA+ cells were excluded from the naive CD8 cells, which were CD45RO-negative and positively selected for CCR7. The method was immunoSEQ multiplex PCR; TCRdb's version includes in-frame clones alone and lacks a portion of them. The table records about 1,900,000 clones, about 95% of them present only once. Source material: naive CD8+ T cells sorted from blood. These TCRs come from a man aged 18 to 29 in good health.

V is TRBV14 and J is TRBJ2-1, with D maybe TRBD2 (6 bases). This CDR3 has 15 residues. Trimming took 4 bases from V and 0 from J, leaving 10 bases between them. CDR1 and CDR2 from the germline V gene are SGHDN and FVKESK. The CDR3 nucleotides are TGTGCCAGCAGCCCGGGACTCCTCTCCTACAATGAGCAGTTCTTC. Protein sequence: CASSPGLLSYNEQFF.

The chain couples TRBV6-1 to TRBJ2-2; tentatively, D is TRBD2 (6 bases). Deletions cut 7 bases from V and 4 bases from J, with 16 bases between. CDR3 length: 15 residues. CDR1 and CDR2 from the germline V gene are MNHNS and SASEGT. The CDR3 protein is CASIPGEWGTGELFF. The CDR3 bases are TGTGCCAGCATTCCGGGGGAGTGGGGCACCGGGGAGCTGTTTTTT.

V and J are TRBV29-1 and TRBJ2-1, with unresolved D. The CDR3 loop spans 12 amino acids. Germline lookup yields CDR1 SQVTM and CDR2 ANQGSEA. The V end was cut by 7 bases, the J end by 5 bases, with 12 bases between. The CDR3 spells CSATDRDNEQFF. CDR3 nucleotides: TGCAGCGCGACGGACCGAGACAATGAGCAGTTCTTC.

The rearrangement links TRBV7-9 to TRBJ1-4; 7 bases map to TRBD1. There are 16 residues in the CDR3. The trim removed 5 bases at V and 5 bases at J, leaving 11 bases unmatched. Germline V gene data show CDR1 as SEHNR and CDR2 as FQNEAQ (reference sequence). CDR3 sequence reads: CASSKFPGQINEKLFF. The CDR3 DNA sequence: TGTGCCAGCAGCAAATTTCCGGGACAGATAAATGAAAAACTGTTTTTT.

The gene calls are TRBV9 and TRBJ2-7; D possibly corresponds to TRBD2 (5 bases). CDR1 SGDLS and CDR2 YYNGEE come from the germline V gene. V was trimmed by 0 bases and J by 5 bases, leaving 15 bases between them. CDR3 length equals 15 residues. CDR3 region: CASSVDPWEPNEQYF. The CDR3 DNA reads TGTGCCAGCAGCGTAGACCCCTGGGAGCCCAACGAGCAGTACTTC. The full variable domain, in which reference TRBV9 and TRBJ2-7 provide the parts outside the CDR3, is DSGVTQTPKHLITATGQRVTLRCSPRSGDLSVYWYQQSLDQGLQFLIQYYNGEERAKGNILERFSAQQFPDLHSELNLSSLELGDSALYFCASSVDPWEPNEQYFGPGTRLTVT.

The chain employs TRBV7-9 and TRBJ2-7; 10 nucleotides align to TRBD1. The J segment lost 2 bases and the V segment lost 1 base, leaving 11 bases of the junction unmatched. The CDR3 is 18 amino acids. The germline CDR1 and CDR2 sequences are SEHNR and FQNEAQ (reference sequence). CDR3 loop: CASSLDPGQGHPPYEQYF. In nucleotides, the CDR3 is TGTGCCAGCAGCTTAGATCCGGGACAGGGGCATCCCCCCTACGAGCAGTACTTC.